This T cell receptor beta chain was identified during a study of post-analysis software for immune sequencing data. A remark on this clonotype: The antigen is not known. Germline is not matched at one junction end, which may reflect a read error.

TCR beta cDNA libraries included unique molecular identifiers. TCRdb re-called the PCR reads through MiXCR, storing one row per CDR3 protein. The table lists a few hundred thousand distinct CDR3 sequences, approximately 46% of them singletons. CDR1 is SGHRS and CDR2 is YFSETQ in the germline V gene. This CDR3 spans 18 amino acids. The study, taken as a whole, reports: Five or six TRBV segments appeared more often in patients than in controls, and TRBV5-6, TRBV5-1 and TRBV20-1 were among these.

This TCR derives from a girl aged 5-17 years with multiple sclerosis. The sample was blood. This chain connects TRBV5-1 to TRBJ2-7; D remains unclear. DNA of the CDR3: TGCGCCAGCAGCTTCCCGCCCCTTTGGACGGGCGGCTCCTACAAGCAGTACTTC. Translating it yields CASSFPPLWTGGSYKQYF. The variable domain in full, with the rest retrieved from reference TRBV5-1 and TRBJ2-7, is KAGVTQTPRYLIKTRGQQVTLSCSPISGHRSVSWYQQTPGQGLQFLFEYFSETQRNKGNFPGRFSGRQFSNSRSEMNVSTLELGDSALYLCASSFPPLWTGGSYKQYFGPGTRLTVT.